What follows is one TCR beta chain and its context. This sample stems from a study of cytotoxic CD8 clonotypes in ibrutinib-treated CLL. Method: immunoSEQ multiplex PCR; TCRdb's copy keeps in-frame clones and lacks some. In the table there are roughly 180,000 clones, approximately 80% of which are singletons. The CDR3 length is 17 residues. The junction had 11 bases not matched to a gene; V was cut back by 6 bases and J by 2 bases. The germline CDR1 and CDR2 sequences are MDHEN and SYDVKM. Sequencing used PBMCs, obtained after 24 months of ibrutinib treatment. J is TRBJ1-5 and V is TRBV28; 9 nucleotides line up with TRBD1. This TCR was recovered from a human donor with chronic lymphocytic leukemia. The DNA of the CDR3 is TGTGCCAGCAGCAAGGGACAGGGCGATTTGCGCAATCAGCCCCAGCATTTT. Translating gives CASSKGQGDLRNQPQHF.